The present TCR beta chain was sequenced within a study of control samples from healthy donors and cancer patients. The V end lost 0 bases, the J end lost 7 bases, and 8 bases lay between the germline ends. Germline CDR1 is GTSNPN and CDR2 is SVGIG (reference sequence). The CDR3 is 12 residues long. Assay: immunoSEQ multiplex PCR; the TCRdb copy retains only in-frame clones and omits some. In the table there are under 450,000 clones, approximately 92% of which are singletons. V gene TRBV30 combines with J gene TRBJ2-3; D is undetermined. The specimen sequenced was PBMCs. This sequence originates from a man in his forties or fifties with head and neck cancer. CDR3 DNA: TGTGCCTGGAGTGTCTTACAAAATACGCAGTATTTT. Translation: CAWSVLQNTQYF.